This passage covers 18 T cell receptor beta chains from one sample sequenced in a study of T cell clonality in common variable immunodeficiency. TCRdb's copy holds only in-frame clones and misses some; the assay was immunoSEQ multiplex PCR. The record shows approximately 42,000 clones for this sample, with no singletons present. Sequenced: peripheral blood mononuclear cells. The receptors come from a person between 18 and 70 years old in good health.

This clone was observed many times. The sequenced CDR3 bases are TGTGCCAGCAGCCAGGGACTAGCTGATACG. Encoded protein: CASSQGLADT. The entire CDR3 protein reads CASSQGLADTQYF. The chain links TRBV5-4 to TRBJ2-3; 9 bases align to TRBD2. The DNA ends 3 residues before the CDR3 does, and the rest of the CDR3 is filled in from the germline J gene. Germline CDR1 and CDR2: SGHNT and YYREEE (reference sequence). The CDR3 has 13 amino acids. The ends lost 4 bases at V and 6 bases at J; junction bases unmatched: 3.

This clone was counted many times. The read finishes 3 residues shy of the CDR3 end, and the germline J gene is used to complete it. The rearrangement joins TRBV5-8 to TRBJ1-4, with TRBD1 as a possible D gene (6 bases). This CDR3 spans 14 amino acids. The V and J ends lost 4 bases and 4 bases respectively, with 11 bases between them. Germline CDR1 is SGHTS and CDR2 is YDEGEE. The chain's CDR3 is CASSLQGFNEKLFF. The covered CDR3 bases are TGTGCCAGCAGCCTACAGGGATTTAATGAAAAA.

This clone was recorded at least ten times. The read ends 3 residues early relative to the CDR3; the germline J gene fills the gap. The rearrangement uses TRBV28 and TRBJ1-4, with D maybe TRBD1 (5 bases). With 5 bases removed from V and 5 bases from J, the gap between germline ends came to 15 bases. Per the germline V gene, CDR1 is MDHEN and CDR2 is SYDVKM. This CDR3 has 15 amino acids. This CDR3 reads CASSPQRGGNEKLFF. The sequenced CDR3 bases are TGTGCCAGCAGTCCGCAAAGGGGTGGGAATGAAAAA.

At least ten counts were recorded for this clone. Read coverage stops 3 residues before the CDR3 terminus; the germline J gene supplies the remainder. The rearrangement links TRBV20-1 to TRBJ2-2; 9 bases align to TRBD2. Germline CDR1 and CDR2: DFQATT and SNEGSKA (reference sequence). This CDR3 is 14 amino acids long. J gave up 0 bases and V 5 bases, and 1 base lay outside the gene matches. CDR3 sequence reads: CSARLAANTGELFF. CDR3 DNA, as far as it was read: TGCAGTGCTCGACTAGCGGCGAACACCGGGGAG.

This clone was picked up many times. Sequence at one end of the junction differs from germline and may be a read error. The read is 3 residues too short to cover the CDR3 end, so that end is filled in from the germline J gene. The V and J genes are TRBV4-1 and TRBJ2-5, with D maybe TRBD2 (7 bases). CDR1 MGHRA and CDR2 YSYEKL come from the germline V gene. The CDR3 consists of 17 residues. The covered CDR3 bases are TGCCCCAGCAGCCAATCTTATCCAGGGAGGGGGCAAGAGACC. Amino acids: CPSSQSYPGRGQET. The complete CDR3 reads CPSSQSYPGRGQETQYF.

This clone was seen at least ten times. The read comes to an end 3 residues before the CDR3 does, leaving the germline J gene to fill in the end. This rearrangement joins TRBV2 to TRBJ2-1; 11 nucleotides agree with TRBD2. The germline CDR1 and CDR2 sequences are SNHLY and FYNNEI. The CDR3 is 15 residues long. J lost 9 bases, V lost 6 bases, and 10 bases had no gene match. This CDR3 reads CASSPGLADFGEQFF. Partial CDR3 DNA: TGTGCCAGCAGCCCGGGACTAGCGGATTTTGGTGAG.

This clone was seen at least ten times. The CDR3 is cut off 3 residues early in the read; its end comes from the germline J gene. V is TRBV4-1 and J is TRBJ2-5, with 12 bases matching TRBD2. CDR1 is MGHRA, CDR2 YSYEKL, per germline. The junction had 8 bases not matched to a gene; V was cut back by 1 base and J by 2 bases. This CDR3 has 18 residues. The CDR3 loop reads CASSQGRWTSGNQETQYF. The sequenced part of the CDR3 DNA is TGCGCCAGCAGCCAAGGACGATGGACTAGCGGGAATCAAGAGACC.

This clone was observed at least ten times. Read data end 3 residues before the CDR3 end; the end is taken from the germline J gene. V is TRBV18 and J is TRBJ2-7; 8 bases fit TRBD2. Germline V gene lookup returns CDR1 KGHSH and CDR2 LQKENI. This CDR3 region has 16 residues. V was pared by 6 bases and J by 2 bases, with 12 bases of the junction left unmatched. This CDR3 is CASSQGRGAIPYEQYF. The CDR3 DNA, read in part, is TGTGCCAGCTCTCAAGGGCGGGGGGCTATCCCCTACGAG.

As for this clone: Read coverage stops 3 residues before the CDR3 terminus; the germline J gene supplies the remainder. V is TRBV19 and J is TRBJ1-1; 7 positions agree with TRBD1. The germline gives CDR1 LNHDA, CDR2 SQIVND (reference sequence). The CDR3 is 13 residues long. Losses at the gene ends were 5 bases for V and 4 bases for J; bases not matched to a gene: 4. This chain's CDR3 is CASSQQGTTEAFF. CDR3 bases read: TGTGCCAGTAGTCAACAGGGGACCACTGAA.

This clone was seen more than once but under ten times. The read comes to an end 3 residues before the CDR3 does, leaving the germline J gene to fill in the end. The V gene is TRBV7-9, the J gene TRBJ1-2; D is unresolved. CDR3 length: 14 amino acids. The V gene's germline CDR1 is SEHNR and CDR2 FQNEAQ (reference sequence). The sequenced CDR3 bases are TGTGCCAGCAGCTTAGATATTAACACAGATACC. It is translated as CASSLDINTDT. The whole CDR3 region reads CASSLDINTDTYTF.

This clone was detected many times. Read coverage stops 3 residues before the CDR3 terminus; the germline J gene supplies the remainder. This chain connects TRBV5-4 to TRBJ1-1; D possibly corresponds to TRBD1 (5 bases). Germline assignment: CDR1 SGHNT and CDR2 YYREEE (reference sequence). The CDR3 has 14 residues. Trimming stripped 4 bases from V and 1 base from J, with 11 bases between. CDR3 region: CASSPGRGNTEAFF. CDR3 bases read: TGTGCCAGCAGCCCCGGGAGGGGGAACACTGAA.

This clone was seen ten or more times. The CDR3 is cut off 3 residues early in the read; its end comes from the germline J gene. The chain has TRBV19 and TRBJ2-7, with TRBD2 matching 8 bases. The CDR3 is 15 amino acids. V dropped 5 bases and J dropped 3; count of bases not matched to a gene: 9. CDR1 LNHDA and CDR2 SQIVND come from the germline V gene (reference sequence). The part of the CDR3 DNA that was read is TGTGCCAGTAGTCCCCAGGGAACTAGCGGCTACGAG. Its translation is CASSPQGTSGYE. The full CDR3 sequence reads CASSPQGTSGYEQYF.

This clone was recorded a few times. The read is 3 residues too short to cover the CDR3 end, so that end is filled in from the germline J gene. The chain links TRBV7-8 to TRBJ2-3; TRBD2 is a possible D gene (5 bases). Germline V CDR1 and CDR2: SGHVS, FQNEAQ. The CDR3 contains 16 residues. The sequenced part of the CDR3 DNA is TGTGCCAGCAGCCCAAGTGGGATGCTAGCTGGGTGGACG. This translates into CASSPSGMLAGWT. The whole CDR3 reads CASSPSGMLAGWTQYF.

There are many counts of this clone. The CDR3 end is not reached by the read, which stops 3 residues before it; the germline J gene fills it in. The chain combines TRBV10-3 with TRBJ2-3; 12 bases map to TRBD2. The CDR3 consists of 14 residues. Trimming cost V 2 bases and J 6 bases; bases outside gene matches: 0. Germline-derived CDR1 and CDR2 are ENHRY and SYGVKD. The part of the CDR3 DNA that was read is TGTGCCATCAGTGAGACTAGCGGGAGGGATACG. Residues: CAISETSGRDT. The full CDR3 protein is CAISETSGRDTQYF.

This clone was counted a few times. The CDR3 extends 3 residues past the end of the read, so its final part is completed from the germline J gene. The V gene is TRBV2, the J gene TRBJ1-5; D perhaps matches TRBD1 (5 bases). Trimming pared 3 bases from V and 4 bases from J, leaving 13 bases between. The CDR3 covers 15 residues. The V gene's germline CDR1 is SNHLY and CDR2 FYNNEI. CDR3: CASSDRDWHNQPQHF. The sequenced part of the CDR3 DNA is TGTGCCAGCAGTGACAGGGACTGGCATAATCAGCCC.

Ten or more counts support this clone. The read finishes 3 residues shy of the CDR3 end, and the germline J gene is used to complete it. The J gene is TRBJ2-1, the V gene TRBV7-8; D call uncertain. From germline, CDR1 is SGHVS and CDR2 FQNEAQ. The CDR3 has 11 residues. The ends were cut back, 5 bases at V and 9 bases at J, with 8 bases in the middle. The CDR3 spells CASSAVGEQFF. The CDR3 bases that were read are TGTGCCAGCAGCGCGGTTGGTGAG.

There are many counts of this clone. The missing CDR3 end, 3 residues past where the read stops, is filled in from the germline J gene. V and J are TRBV12-3 or TRBV12-4 and TRBJ2-7, with D uncertain. Trimming cost V 5 bases and J 0 bases, with 8 bases left between them. The CDR3 has 13 residues. CDR3 in amino acids: CASSLRSSYEQYF. The covered CDR3 bases are TGTGCCAGCAGTCTCAGGAGCTCCTACGAG.

This clone was picked up many times. The CDR3 end lies 3 residues beyond the end of the read and is filled in from the germline J gene. The chain combines TRBV28 with TRBJ2-7; possibly TRBD2 for D (6 bases). V lost 4 bases and J 2 bases, leaving 15 bases between the germline ends. The CDR3 spans 15 residues. CDR1 and CDR2 from the germline V gene are MDHEN and SYDVKM. Incomplete CDR3 DNA: TGTGCCAGCAGTTCTACCGGGACTTCCCCCTACGAG. This sequence encodes CASSSTGTSPYE. The whole CDR3 region reads CASSSTGTSPYEQYF. The full variable domain, in which reference TRBV28 and TRBJ2-7 provide the parts outside the CDR3, is DVKVTQSSRYLVKRTGEKVFLECVQDMDHENMFWYRQDPGLGLRLIYFSYDVKMKEKGDIPEGYSVSREKKERFSLILESASTNQTSMYLCASSSTGTSPYEQYFGPGTRLTVT.